The 18 T cell receptor beta chains presented below share a single source sample, sequenced in a study of regulatory T cells in long-lasting Graves disease. CDR3-region Arm-PCR and iRepertoire HTBI primers produced the TCR beta libraries. TCRdb itself ran the multiplex PCR reads through MiXCR, one entry per CDR3 protein. The sample has about 430,000 distinct CDR3 sequences; roughly 15% are singletons. This sample's time point: newly diagnosed GD, antithyroid drugs for less than 3 months. The TCR library was made from RNA extracted from PBMCs. This sample was also put to use in a study of T cells in Graves' hyperthyroidism and ophthalmopathy.

Here the sequenced sample was peripheral blood mononuclear cells (PBMCs), taken at new diagnosis, from a patient treated with antithyroid drugs. The receptor set was obtained from a woman aged 40 to 49 with Graves disease.

In this sample, this clonotype turned up many times. The rearrangement joins TRBV10-2 to TRBJ2-7; TRBD2 agrees at 7 bases. Per germline, CDR1 WSHSY and CDR2 SAAADI. V shed 3 bases and J 3 bases; nucleotides not matched to a gene: 8. The CDR3 has 15 amino acids. CDR3 in amino acids: CASSEGEGQIYEQYF. The CDR3 nucleotides are TGCGCCAGCAGTGAAGGGGAGGGGCAGATCTACGAGCAGTACTTC.

This clonotype showed up many times. The rearrangement uses TRBV20-1 and TRBJ2-3; D assignment may be TRBD1 or TRBD2 (5 bases each). The V end lost 7 bases, the J end lost 4 bases, and 21 bases lay between the germline ends. The germline V gene encodes CDR1 DFQATT and CDR2 SNEGSKA (reference sequence). This CDR3 is built from 15 residues. The CDR3 loop reads CSGKGAGGDPDTQYF. CDR3 sequence (DNA): TGCAGTGGGAAAGGGGCAGGAGGTGACCCAGATACGCAGTATTTT.

In its sample, this clonotype was seen a few times. This sequence joins TRBV20-1 and TRBJ2-5; D not resolved. The CDR3 covers 12 residues. The germline V and J ends were trimmed by 1 base and 5 bases, with 8 bases remaining between them. The germline V gene encodes CDR1 DFQATT and CDR2 SNEGSKA (reference sequence). The CDR3 bases are TGCAGTGCTAGAGTTAGCTTTGAGACCCAGTACTTC. Its translation: CSARVSFETQYF.

The chain joins TRBV19 to TRBJ1-1, with 7 bases that match TRBD1. V lost 4 bases to trimming and J lost 0 bases; unmatched junction nucleotides: 8. The CDR3 covers 16 residues. CDR1 LNHDA and CDR2 SQIVND come from the germline V gene (reference sequence). CDR3 in amino acids: CASSNPTGSLNTEAFF. CDR3 coding DNA: TGTGCCAGTAGTAACCCGACAGGGTCCCTGAACACTGAAGCTTTCTTT.

This clonotype was picked up many times. The genes are TRBV11-2 and TRBJ2-3; unclear D gene. The V gene lost 1 base and the J gene lost 6 bases, with 17 bases spanning the gap. The germline V gene has CDR1 SGHAT and CDR2 FQNNGV. The CDR3 consists of 16 residues. CDR3 amino acids: CASSLALSIGGDTQYF. CDR3 nucleotides: TGTGCCAGCAGCTTAGCGCTCTCCATCGGTGGGGATACGCAGTATTTT.

The table lists this clonotype with many counts. The V call is TRBV27, the J call TRBJ2-5; 7 bases line up with TRBD1. V shed 5 bases, J shed 5 bases, and the junction held 11 bases outside the gene matches. The CDR3 is 15 amino acids. Per germline, CDR1 MNHEY and CDR2 SMNVEV (reference sequence). The DNA for the CDR3 is TGTGCCAGCAGTACTCAAAGGACAGGCCGGGAGACCCAGTACTTC. It yields the protein CASSTQRTGRETQYF.

In this sample, this clonotype turned up many times. V is TRBV7-6 and J is TRBJ2-1, with D perhaps TRBD2 (6 bases). The CDR3 covers 15 residues. V was shortened by 6 bases and J by 2 bases, with 14 bases between the two germline ends. Germline V gene sequence: CDR1 SGHVS, CDR2 FNYEAQ. The CDR3 reads CASRPGLSPYNEQFF. The CDR3 DNA sequence: TGTGCCAGCAGGCCCGGACTAAGCCCCTACAATGAGCAGTTCTTC.

The sample holds many counts of this clonotype. V is TRBV12-3 or TRBV12-4 and J is TRBJ2-5, with D tentatively TRBD2 (5 bases). The CDR3 loop spans 12 amino acids. Trimming cost V 6 bases and J 7 bases, with 12 bases left between them. DNA for the CDR3: TGTGCCAGCAGCCAACGAGAGGGGACCCAGTACTTC. This codes for CASSQREGTQYF.

The sample holds many counts of this clonotype. V usage is TRBV2 and J usage is TRBJ1-3; D gene uncertain. The CDR3 totals 12 residues. V lost 4 bases, J lost 4 bases, and 5 bases lay in between. CDR1 SNHLY and CDR2 FYNNEI come from the germline V gene. CDR3 in DNA: TGTGCCAGCAGTGTTGACGGAAACACCATATATTTT. Translated: CASSVDGNTIYF.

This clonotype has more than one count but fewer than ten. This rearrangement joins TRBV20-1 to TRBJ2-1; perhaps TRBD2 as D (5 bases). Trimming cost V 1 base and J 4 bases, with 11 bases left between them. The CDR3 is made up of 14 amino acids. Germline values: CDR1 DFQATT, CDR2 SNEGSKA (reference sequence). In nucleotides, the CDR3 is TGCAGTGCTAGAGGGCCCGGGGAATACAATGAGCAGTTCTTC. Protein sequence: CSARGPGEYNEQFF.

The chain couples TRBV3-1 to TRBJ2-1; 14 nucleotides match TRBD2. Germline assignment: CDR1 LGHDT and CDR2 YNNKEL (reference sequence). The V segment lost 4 bases and the J segment 0 bases; nucleotides outside the gene matches: 8. This CDR3 region has 19 residues. The CDR3 DNA reads TGTGCCAGCAGCCCGAGGGGGACTAGCGGGAGAGGCTCCTACAATGAGCAGTTCTTC. Translation gives CASSPRGTSGRGSYNEQFF.

This clonotype showed up just a few times. The chain uses TRBV6-2 or TRBV6-3 and TRBJ1-1; 8 nucleotides line up with TRBD1. V lost 3 bases and J lost 7; bases outside the gene matches: 7. Germline V gene lookup returns CDR1 MNHEY and CDR2 SVGEGT. CDR3 length: 14 residues. The DNA of the CDR3 is TGTGCCAGCAGTTATACAGGGGGAAGAGTTGAAGCTTTCTTT. Translating gives CASSYTGGRVEAFF.

This clonotype came up many times. This chain uses TRBV12-5 with TRBJ1-1; TRBD1 agrees at 7 bases. This CDR3 contains 15 residues. CDR1 is LGHNT, CDR2 FRNRAP, per germline. J lost 11 bases, V lost 2 bases, and 14 bases had no gene match. The CDR3 sequence: CASGLPAGTAVEAFF. The CDR3 bases are TGTGCTAGTGGTTTGCCCGCCGGGACAGCCGTTGAGGCTTTCTTT. The whole variable domain, remainder taken from reference TRBV12-5 and TRBJ1-1, is DARVTQTPRHKVTEMGQEVTMRCQPILGHNTVFWYRQTMMQGLELLAYFRNRAPLDDSGMPKDRFSAEMPDATLATLKIQPSEPRDSAVYFCASGLPAGTAVEAFFGQGTRLTVV.

This clonotype was counted many times. The V and J genes are TRBV4-3 and TRBJ2-7; D not resolved. There are 15 residues in the CDR3. The V gene lost 0 bases and the J gene lost 2 bases, with 11 bases spanning the gap. Per germline, CDR1 LGHNA and CDR2 YSLEER. This CDR3 is CASSQDSQTPYEQYF. CDR3 nucleotides: TGCGCCAGCAGCCAAGATTCCCAGACTCCCTACGAGCAGTACTTC.

This clonotype was observed at least ten times. J is TRBJ2-7 and V is TRBV2, with a possible D match to TRBD1 (5 bases). The V end lost 4 bases, the J end lost 2 bases, and 21 bases lay between the germline ends. The germline V gene encodes CDR1 SNHLY and CDR2 FYNNEI. CDR3 size: 17 residues. The CDR3 spells CASSGQASFRATYEQYF. The CDR3 DNA sequence: TGTGCCAGCAGTGGCCAAGCTTCGTTCAGGGCGACCTACGAGCAGTACTTC. Using reference TRBV2 and TRBJ2-7 for the parts outside the CDR3, the full variable domain is EPEVTQTPSHQVTQMGQEVILRCVPISNHLYFYWYRQILGQKVEFLVSFYNNEISEKSEIFDDQFSVERPDGSNFTLKIRSTKLEDSAMYFCASSGQASFRATYEQYFGPGTRLTVT.

The chain uses TRBV10-3 and TRBJ2-3; tentatively, D is TRBD2 (5 bases). The V gene's germline CDR1 is ENHRY and CDR2 SYGVKD. The ends were cut back, 3 bases at V and 2 bases at J, with 12 bases in the middle. The CDR3 is 15 residues long. The CDR3 reads CAISDVSRDTDTQYF. CDR3 coding DNA: TGTGCCATCAGTGATGTTAGCCGGGACACAGATACGCAGTATTTT.

This clonotype was seen ten or more times. The chain combines TRBV28 with TRBJ2-5; the D gene is possibly TRBD1 (5 bases). The CDR3 is made up of 15 amino acids. Germline V CDR1 and CDR2: MDHEN, SYDVKM. V lost 5 bases to trimming and J lost 0 bases, with 13 bases between them. CDR3 DNA sequence: TGTGCCAGCAGTACCGCCTACAGGTACCAAGAGACCCAGTACTTC. This gives the protein CASSTAYRYQETQYF. Full variable domain (rest looked up from reference TRBV28 and TRBJ2-5): DVKVTQSSRYLVKRTGEKVFLECVQDMDHENMFWYRQDPGLGLRLIYFSYDVKMKEKGDIPEGYSVSREKKERFSLILESASTNQTSMYLCASSTAYRYQETQYFGPGTRLLVL.

V is TRBV20-1 and J is TRBJ2-1, with 7 bases aligning to TRBD2. V shed 6 bases and J 0 bases; nucleotides not matched to a gene: 20. There are 19 residues in the CDR3. Germline loops: CDR1 DFQATT, CDR2 SNEGSKA (reference sequence). The CDR3 reads CSAPGDSGSRSVSYNEQFF. In DNA form, the CDR3 reads TGCAGTGCCCCAGGAGATAGCGGGTCCCGCTCGGTCTCCTACAATGAGCAGTTCTTC.